These 20 T cell receptor beta chains came from one sample sequenced in a study of cytomegalovirus exposure and HLA in healthy donors. This PCR relied on a set of 60 Vbeta primers and 13 Jbeta primers. Profiled with immunoSEQ multiplex PCR; TCRdb holds only in-frame clones, not every one. The sample yields under 130,000 clones, about 70% seen once. The sample consisted of PBMCs. These TCRs come from a man under 40 in good health and CMV-seronegative.

This clone came up once. The chain has TRBV6-5 and TRBJ2-1, with D perhaps matching TRBD1 (6 bases). The V gene lost 5 bases and the J gene lost 11 bases, with 13 bases spanning the gap. Germline CDR1 and CDR2: MNHEY and SVGAGI. This CDR3 has 12 amino acids. The CDR3 DNA reads TGTGCCAGCAGTAAGAAGACAGGACAGCAGTTCTTC. Translated: CASSKKTGQQFF.

The sample holds one count of this clone. The V call is TRBV15, the J call TRBJ2-7, with 10 bases fitting TRBD1. Germline loops: CDR1 LNHNV, CDR2 YYDKDF (reference sequence). The V and J ends lost 2 bases and 4 bases, in that order; junction bases with no gene match: 23. CDR3 length equals 21 residues. The CDR3 nucleotides are TGTGCCACCAGCAGACACCGCCTCGGGACAGGGGTGGCATTGGGGCATTACGAGCAGTACTTC. Its translation: CATSRHRLGTGVALGHYEQYF.

The chain recombines TRBV7-9 with TRBJ1-3, with TRBD1 matching 10 bases. V gave up 4 bases and J gave up 2 bases; unmatched junction bases: 14. CDR1 and CDR2 from the germline V gene are SEHNR and FQNEAQ (reference sequence). The CDR3 loop spans 19 amino acids. CDR3 nucleotide sequence: TGTGCCAGCAGCTCAACCCTCCTCGACAGGGGGCAGGCTGGAAACACCATATATTTT. Amino acid sequence: CASSSTLLDRGQAGNTIYF.

This clone was counted only a few times. The chain employs TRBV6-1 and TRBJ1-5; 8 positions agree with TRBD1. V lost 6 bases to trimming and J lost 5 bases; unmatched junction nucleotides: 3. The CDR3 covers 13 residues. The germline V gene has CDR1 MNHNS and CDR2 SASEGT. CDR3 DNA sequence: TGTGCCAGCAGACCGACAGGGGATCAGCCCCAGCATTTT. It codes for CASRPTGDQPQHF.

The rearrangement uses TRBV5-6 and TRBJ1-1, with a possible D match to TRBD1 (6 bases). CDR3 length: 15 amino acids. The germline CDR1 and CDR2 sequences are SGHDT and YYEEEE. Trimming took off 0 bases at V and 10 bases at J, with 19 bases between the two ends. Here the CDR3 reads CASSLVAQGPAGAFF. In nucleotides, the CDR3 is TGTGCCAGCAGCTTGGTAGCGCAGGGGCCCGCCGGAGCTTTCTTT.

This chain joins TRBV2 and TRBJ1-3; D perhaps matches TRBD1 (6 bases). This CDR3 spans 16 amino acids. Trimming took 5 bases from V and 0 from J, leaving 14 bases between them. Germline V gene data show CDR1 as SNHLY and CDR2 as FYNNEI. The CDR3 DNA reads as TGTGCCAGCAGTTCCGAGGGGGGGATCTCTGGAAACACCATATATTTT. Residues: CASSSEGGISGNTIYF.

The chain joins TRBV5-8 to TRBJ1-5, with 7 positions matching TRBD1. V trimming: 1 base; J trimming: 3 bases; junction bases outside the gene matches: 7. The CDR3 covers 16 residues. Germline CDR1 reads SGHTS; CDR2 reads YDEGEE. CDR3 DNA: TGTGCCAGCAGCTTGTCGAGCGACAGGGTCAATCAGCCCCAGCATTTT. Protein: CASSLSSDRVNQPQHF.

The table lists this clone with a few counts. V usage is TRBV19 and J usage is TRBJ1-2; the D gene is possibly TRBD1 (5 bases). Germline V gene lookup returns CDR1 LNHDA and CDR2 SQIVND (reference sequence). The CDR3 loop spans 13 amino acids. Trimming left V 5 bases short and J 4 bases short, with 11 bases between. CDR3 region: CASSAGHVYGYTF. CDR3 coding DNA: TGTGCCAGTAGTGCCGGACATGTCTATGGCTACACCTTC.

The CDR3 loop is CASSHLGLAPNTGELFF. CDR3 DNA: TGCGCCAGCAGCCATCTAGGACTAGCGCCCAACACCGGGGAGCTGTTTTTT. The V and J genes are TRBV4-3 and TRBJ2-2, with 9 bases identical to TRBD2. CDR1 is LGHNA, CDR2 YSLEER, per germline. The length of the CDR3 is 17 residues. After removal of 3 bases from V and 2 bases from J, the junction contained 7 bases not matched to a gene.

This chain joins TRBV5-1 and TRBJ2-7; D perhaps matches TRBD1 (5 bases). Germline V CDR1 and CDR2: SGHRS, YFSETQ. V lost 0 bases, J lost 6 bases, and 7 bases lay in between. The CDR3 length is 12 residues. CDR3 loop: CASSLVRAEQYF. The CDR3 bases are TGCGCCAGCAGCTTGGTCAGGGCCGAGCAGTACTTC.

This chain connects TRBV28 to TRBJ1-5; D unclear. Trimming removed 4 bases from V and 9 bases from J, with 7 bases in between. The CDR3 runs 11 residues. The V gene's germline CDR1 is MDHEN and CDR2 SYDVKM. Written as DNA, the CDR3 is TGTGCCAGCAGTTCCACGAGGCCCCAGCATTTT. Translating it yields CASSSTRPQHF. The whole variable domain, remainder taken from reference TRBV28 and TRBJ1-5, is DVKVTQSSRYLVKRTGEKVFLECVQDMDHENMFWYRQDPGLGLRLIYFSYDVKMKEKGDIPEGYSVSREKKERFSLILESASTNQTSMYLCASSSTRPQHFGDGTRLSIL.

This chain connects TRBV6-1 to TRBJ1-2; D perhaps matches TRBD1 (6 bases). Germline V lookup: CDR1 MNHNS, CDR2 SASEGT. The CDR3 covers 12 residues. The ends were cut back, 4 bases at V and 4 bases at J, with 7 bases in the middle. This chain's CDR3 is CASSVDSYGYTF. In DNA, the CDR3 is TGTGCCAGCAGTGTGGACAGCTATGGCTACACCTTC.

The chain combines TRBV9 with TRBJ2-1; D is undetermined. The CDR3 has 13 residues. Germline CDR1 SGDLS, CDR2 YYNGEE. The V gene lost 0 bases and the J gene lost 6 bases, with 7 bases spanning the gap. This CDR3 reads CASSVGRANEQFF. For the CDR3, the DNA is TGTGCCAGCAGCGTAGGGAGAGCCAATGAGCAGTTCTTC. Together with reference TRBV9 and TRBJ2-1, the CDR3 gives the full variable domain: DSGVTQTPKHLITATGQRVTLRCSPRSGDLSVYWYQQSLDQGLQFLIQYYNGEERAKGNILERFSAQQFPDLHSELNLSSLELGDSALYFCASSVGRANEQFFGPGTRLTVL.

V and J are TRBV6-1 and TRBJ2-1; 9 nucleotides align to TRBD2. The V segment lost 6 bases and the J segment 5 bases; nucleotides outside the gene matches: 8. Germline assignment: CDR1 MNHNS and CDR2 SASEGT. The CDR3 totals 15 residues. CDR3 in amino acids: CASRTGREGNNEQFF. The CDR3 DNA follows: TGTGCCAGCAGGACGGGGCGGGAGGGCAACAATGAGCAGTTCTTC.

This clone was detected only once. The chain has TRBV14 and TRBJ2-1; 7 bases line up with TRBD2. This CDR3 spans 19 amino acids. V shed 4 bases, J shed 5 bases, and the junction held 20 bases outside the gene matches. Germline V CDR1 and CDR2: SGHDN, FVKESK. CDR3 nucleotide sequence: TGTGCCAGCAGCCTACCTCAGGGAGGGGTAAGAGGGCTCAACAATGAGCAGTTCTTC. Protein: CASSLPQGGVRGLNNEQFF.

This sequence joins TRBV11-2 and TRBJ2-1; 10 bases map to TRBD2. This CDR3 has 15 amino acids. Germline assignment: CDR1 SGHAT and CDR2 FQNNGV. J was trimmed by 8 bases and V by 5 bases; bases with no gene match: 9. This CDR3 is CASSDKREGRHEQFF. Here the CDR3 DNA reads TGTGCCAGCAGCGATAAGCGGGAGGGAAGACATGAGCAGTTCTTC. Together with reference TRBV11-2 and TRBJ2-1, the CDR3 gives the full variable domain: EAGVAQSPRYKIIEKRQSVAFWCNPISGHATLYWYQQILGQGPKLLIQFQNNGVVDDSQLPKDRFSAERLKGVDSTLKIQPAKLEDSAVYLCASSDKREGRHEQFFGPGTRLTVL.

The chain employs TRBV6-5 and TRBJ1-1, with D possibly matching TRBD1 (6 bases). The CDR3 covers 16 residues. Germline V gives CDR1 MNHEY, CDR2 SVGAGI. The ends were cut back, 0 bases at V and 1 base at J, with 12 bases in the middle. CDR3 amino acids: CASSYSRGGKNTEAFF. CDR3 nucleotide sequence: TGTGCCAGCAGTTACTCGAGAGGGGGTAAGAACACTGAAGCTTTCTTT.

The chain has TRBV18 and TRBJ2-3, with 14 bases identical to TRBD2. The CDR3 sequence is 17 residues long. J gave up 6 bases and V 1 base, and 6 bases lay outside the gene matches. CDR1 is KGHSH, CDR2 LQKENI, per germline. The chain's CDR3 is CASSPQGLAGGGDTQYF. The DNA for the CDR3 is TGTGCCAGCTCACCACAAGGACTAGCGGGAGGAGGGGATACGCAGTATTTT.

This chain links TRBV4-3 with TRBJ2-5; maybe TRBD2 (5 bases). The DNA end lines up better with TRBJ2-7; the J call may be wrong. This CDR3 region has 16 residues. CDR1 and CDR2 (germline): LGHNA, YSLEER. CDR3 in amino acids: CASSQDLARVPYEQYF. The DNA for the CDR3 is TGCGCCAGCAGCCAAGATTTGGCGAGGGTCCCCTACGAGCAGTACTTC.

This chain connects TRBV7-2 to TRBJ2-5; tentatively, D is TRBD2 (6 bases). V lost 5 bases and J 2 bases, leaving 12 bases between the germline ends. This CDR3 spans 14 amino acids. CDR1 and CDR2 (germline): SGHTA, FQGNSA. The CDR3 nucleotides are TGTGCCAGCAGCCGCGGAGGGATGCAAGAGACCCAGTACTTC. It is translated as CASSRGGMQETQYF.